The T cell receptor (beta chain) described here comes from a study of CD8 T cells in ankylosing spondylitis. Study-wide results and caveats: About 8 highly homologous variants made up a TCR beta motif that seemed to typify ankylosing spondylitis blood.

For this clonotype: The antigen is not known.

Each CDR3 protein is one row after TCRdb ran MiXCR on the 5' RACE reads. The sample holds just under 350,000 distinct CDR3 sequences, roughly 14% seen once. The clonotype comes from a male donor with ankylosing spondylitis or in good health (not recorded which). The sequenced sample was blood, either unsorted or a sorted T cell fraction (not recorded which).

The CDR3 nucleotides read TGCGCCAGCAGCCCAGGCGAGACGGGGGGGCTCTACGAGCAGTACTTC. Encoded protein: CASSPGETGGLYEQYF. The chain employs TRBV5-1 and TRBJ2-7, with TRBD2 matching over 8 bases. The CDR3 consists of 16 residues. J was trimmed by 3 bases and V by 4 bases; bases with no gene match: 12. The V gene's germline CDR1 is SGHRS and CDR2 YFSETQ.